These 32 T cell receptor beta chains were sequenced from one sample in a study of Ad26.COV2.S vaccination and SARS-CoV-2 variants. As to treatment: 15 to 20 received Ad26.COV2.S at low or high dose, single or two shots; 5 received placebo; per-sample allocation not given. Each sample was drawn 63 days after the first injection (of vaccine or placebo). Produced via immunoSEQ multiplex PCR; TCRdb's table is partial and in-frame only. The repertoire holds about 460,000 clones, with roughly nine tenths as singletons. The material sequenced was peripheral blood, taken in a trial of Ad26.COV2.S vaccine versus placebo. The receptors come from a person between 18 and 65 years old who received the Ad26.COV2.S COVID-19 vaccine or a placebo.

The chain carries TRBV28 and TRBJ1-3, with TRBD1 as a possible D gene (5 bases). V was cut by 6 bases and J by 0 bases, with 9 bases left in between. Looked up from germline, CDR1 is MDHEN and CDR2 is SYDVKM. The length of the CDR3 is 14 residues. CDR3 protein: CASRPGISGNTIYF. As DNA, the CDR3 is TGTGCCAGCAGGCCAGGGATCTCTGGAAACACCATATATTTT. The complete variable domain, with remaining parts taken from reference TRBV28 and TRBJ1-3, reads DVKVTQSSRYLVKRTGEKVFLECVQDMDHENMFWYRQDPGLGLRLIYFSYDVKMKEKGDIPEGYSVSREKKERFSLILESASTNQTSMYLCASRPGISGNTIYFGEGSWLTVV.

The rearrangement links TRBV7-2 to TRBJ1-2, with D tentatively TRBD1 (6 bases). This CDR3 region has 15 residues. Looked up from germline, CDR1 is SGHTA and CDR2 is FQGNSA. Trimming shortened V by 5 bases and J by 5 bases, and 18 bases separated the two germline ends. The CDR3 protein is CASSAGVANYYGYTF. DNA of the CDR3: TGTGCCAGCAGCGCAGGGGTTGCAAACTATTATGGCTACACCTTC.

The chain links TRBV5-1 to TRBJ2-7, with 9 bases identical to TRBD1. The trim removed 4 bases at V and 3 bases at J, leaving 8 bases unmatched. The germline V gene encodes CDR1 SGHRS and CDR2 YFSETQ. The CDR3 runs to 15 residues. CDR3 sequence reads: CASSPLGTGHYEQYF. CDR3 nucleotide sequence: TGCGCCAGCAGCCCCCTCGGGACAGGGCACTACGAGCAGTACTTC.

The CDR3 here is CASSQDEGAPYYEQYF. As DNA, the CDR3 is TGCGCCAGCAGCCAAGATGAGGGGGCGCCTTACTACGAGCAGTACTTC. The V and J genes are TRBV4-1 and TRBJ2-7, with TRBD1 identical over 7 bases. V trimming: 0 bases; J trimming: 3 bases; junction bases outside the gene matches: 8. This CDR3 is built from 16 residues. Germline V gene sequence: CDR1 MGHRA, CDR2 YSYEKL.

The rearrangement uses TRBV13 and TRBJ2-3; TRBD2 aligns across 13 bases. Trimming removed 2 bases from V and 4 bases from J; junction bases left unmatched: 0. This CDR3 is 15 amino acids long. From germline, CDR1 is PRHDT and CDR2 FYEKMQ (reference sequence). Here the CDR3 DNA reads TGTGCCAGCAGCTTAACTAGCGGGGGGGCAGATACGCAGTATTTT. The encoded protein is CASSLTSGGADTQYF.

V usage is TRBV4-2 and J usage is TRBJ2-7; TRBD2 agrees at 9 bases. V lost 5 bases, J lost 5 bases, and 10 bases stayed unmatched. The CDR3 totals 15 residues. In germline, CDR1 is LGHNA, CDR2 YNFKEQ. In nucleotides, the CDR3 is TGTGCCAGCAGCTATAAACGGGGGACTAGCCACGAGCAGTACTTC. Its protein is CASSYKRGTSHEQYF.

J is TRBJ1-2 and V is TRBV10-3; possible D gene TRBD1, 5 bases. The CDR3 covers 14 residues. CDR1 and CDR2 (germline): ENHRY, SYGVKD. V was clipped by 4 bases and J by 6 bases, with 15 bases between them. CDR3 sequence: CAISVQGRPDGYTF. CDR3 DNA sequence: TGTGCCATCAGTGTCCAGGGACGACCGGATGGCTACACCTTC.

This clone was counted once. The V gene is TRBV20-1, the J gene TRBJ1-1; 7 nucleotides line up with TRBD1. The CDR3 covers 11 residues. V shed 5 bases, J shed 11 bases, and the junction held 8 bases outside the gene matches. Germline V gives CDR1 DFQATT, CDR2 SNEGSKA (reference sequence). The CDR3 DNA sequence: TGCAGTGCTGAGACAGGGTCAGAGGCTTTCTTT. It yields the protein CSAETGSEAFF.

The CDR3 region is CASSMGLRTGGLGYTF. In DNA, the CDR3 is TGTGCCAGTAGTATGGGGCTTAGGACAGGGGGCCTTGGCTACACCTTC. The V gene is TRBV19, the J gene TRBJ1-2; 11 nucleotides line up with TRBD1. Germline CDR1 is LNHDA and CDR2 is SQIVND (reference sequence). CDR3 length: 16 residues. Trimming took 3 bases from V and 7 from J; bases not matched to a gene: 10.

V usage is TRBV11-2 and J usage is TRBJ2-6, with 8 bases lining up with TRBD1. The CDR3 runs 18 residues. Germline assignment: CDR1 SGHAT and CDR2 FQNNGV. The junction had 5 bases not matched to a gene; V was cut back by 1 base and J by 0 bases. The CDR3 sequence: CASSLGDRTYSGANVLTF. CDR3 nucleotide sequence: TGTGCCAGCAGCTTAGGGGACAGGACCTACTCTGGGGCCAACGTCCTGACTTTC.

This clone appeared a single time. This sample also contains other DNA sequences that code for the same CDR3. The rearrangement links TRBV5-1 to TRBJ2-3; D ambiguous. Per the germline V gene, CDR1 is SGHRS and CDR2 is YFSETQ. The CDR3 length is 11 residues. V lost 2 bases and J 3 bases, leaving 1 base between the germline ends. CDR3 in amino acids: CASSFTDTQYF. The CDR3 DNA reads TGCGCCAGCAGCTTTACAGATACGCAGTATTTT.

The chain links TRBV12-3 or TRBV12-4 to TRBJ2-7, with D unresolved. The CDR3 has 13 amino acids. V dropped 5 bases and J dropped 2 bases, with 10 bases sitting between them. Here the CDR3 reads CASSPTLPYEQYF. CDR3 bases: TGTGCCAGCAGTCCTACCCTTCCCTACGAGCAGTACTTC.

This sequence joins TRBV10-2 and TRBJ2-1, with TRBD1 matching 8 bases. Germline V gene data show CDR1 as WSHSY and CDR2 as SAAADI. The CDR3 sequence is 13 residues long. V lost 8 bases and J lost 5; bases outside the gene matches: 5. The CDR3 reads CASGRQGHNEQFF. CDR3 nucleotides: TGCGCCAGCGGGAGACAGGGGCACAATGAGCAGTTCTTC.

This clone was detected once. The J gene is TRBJ2-7, the V gene TRBV3-1 (or the pseudogene TRBV3-2); D not resolved. Looked up from germline, CDR1 is LGHDT and CDR2 is YNNKEL (reference sequence). CDR3 length equals 12 residues. V was pared by 1 base and J by 3 bases, with 4 bases between. DNA for the CDR3: TGTGCCAGCAGCCAAGGGTTCTACGAGCAGTACTTC. Protein sequence: CASSQGFYEQYF.

V gene TRBV28 combines with J gene TRBJ2-7; 8 bases match TRBD1. Germline V gives CDR1 MDHEN, CDR2 SYDVKM. V shed 5 bases and J 3 bases; nucleotides not matched to a gene: 12. The CDR3 consists of 16 residues. The CDR3 loop reads CASSTRRDRLLYEQYF. The CDR3 DNA follows: TGTGCCAGCAGTACCAGGAGGGACAGGCTCCTCTACGAGCAGTACTTC.

The J gene is TRBJ1-5, the V gene TRBV7-6, with 7 nucleotides matching TRBD1. From germline, CDR1 is SGHVS and CDR2 FNYEAQ. The CDR3 extends over 16 amino acids. V gave up 5 bases and J gave up 6 bases; unmatched junction bases: 13. The CDR3 DNA sequence: TGTGCCAGCAGCGACAACAGGGGTCCTCGTGGTCAGCCCCAGCATTTT. Translation gives CASSDNRGPRGQPQHF.

This rearrangement joins TRBV9 to TRBJ2-3, with a possible D match to TRBD1 (5 bases). Looked up from germline, CDR1 is SGDLS and CDR2 is YYNGEE. The CDR3 totals 14 residues. Trimming took 2 bases from V and 5 from J, leaving 12 bases between them. The CDR3 bases are TGTGCCAGCAGCGTTTTGGGGCGTGAAGATACGCAGTATTTT. This sequence encodes CASSVLGREDTQYF.

V usage is TRBV4-1 and J usage is TRBJ2-1; 7 bases map to TRBD1. V was clipped by 1 base and J by 8 bases; unmatched bases: 14. Per the germline V gene, CDR1 is MGHRA and CDR2 is YSYEKL. The CDR3 consists of 17 residues. The CDR3 nucleotides are TGCGCCAGCAGCCAAGGGGACCGACAGGGCATCGGGGATGAGCAGTTCTTC. This encodes CASSQGDRQGIGDEQFF.

The V gene is TRBV10-3, the J gene TRBJ2-1; 7 bases are a match to TRBD1. Germline CDR1 is ENHRY and CDR2 is SYGVKD. V dropped 10 bases and J dropped 9; count of bases not matched to a gene: 9. This CDR3 has 12 residues. CDR3 loop: CATRDRAAEQFF. For the CDR3, the DNA is TGTGCCACCCGAGACAGGGCGGCTGAGCAGTTCTTC.

This chain connects TRBV9 to TRBJ2-7; D might be TRBD2 (6 bases). The germline V gene has CDR1 SGDLS and CDR2 YYNGEE. Trimming removed 3 bases from V and 0 bases from J, with 13 bases in between. The CDR3 is made up of 15 amino acids. The CDR3 loop is CASSAGGTSSYEQYF. In DNA form, the CDR3 reads TGTGCCAGCAGCGCCGGAGGGACCAGCTCCTACGAGCAGTACTTC. The whole variable domain, remainder taken from reference TRBV9 and TRBJ2-7, is DSGVTQTPKHLITATGQRVTLRCSPRSGDLSVYWYQQSLDQGLQFLIQYYNGEERAKGNILERFSAQQFPDLHSELNLSSLELGDSALYFCASSAGGTSSYEQYFGPGTRLTVT.

This rearrangement joins TRBV19 to TRBJ2-5; D assignment may be TRBD1 or TRBD2 (5 bases each). The CDR3 loop spans 13 amino acids. Germline V lookup: CDR1 LNHDA, CDR2 SQIVND (reference sequence). Trimming pared 1 base from V and 5 bases from J, leaving 8 bases between. The CDR3 region has the DNA TGTGCCAGTAGTATAGGGGGGTTGGAGACCCAGTACTTC. Protein: CASSIGGLETQYF.

This clone is a singleton in its sample. The genes are TRBV10-2 and TRBJ1-1, with D possibly being TRBD1 (5 bases). The CDR3 length is 12 residues. Germline CDR1 and CDR2: WSHSY and SAAADI. V lost 1 base, J lost 8 bases, and 8 bases lay in between. In nucleotides, the CDR3 is TGCGCCAGCAGTGAGTGGGGCCAAGAAGCTTTCTTT. Translation: CASSEWGQEAFF.

The rearrangement links TRBV15 to TRBJ2-1; D might be TRBD1 or TRBD2, each matching 5 bases. CDR1 and CDR2 from the germline V gene are LNHNV and YYDKDF (reference sequence). The CDR3 has 15 residues. Between the trimmed V and J ends, which lost 4 bases and 2 bases, there was a span of 12 bases. The CDR3 spells CATSILTGPYNEQFF. CDR3 sequence (DNA): TGTGCCACCAGCATTCTAACGGGACCCTACAATGAGCAGTTCTTC.

V gene TRBV18 combines with J gene TRBJ1-2; TRBD1 might be the D (5 bases). Germline V lookup: CDR1 KGHSH, CDR2 LQKENI. The CDR3 is 15 residues long. V was pared by 2 bases and J by 8 bases, with 18 bases between. CDR3 nucleotides: TGTGCCAGCTCACCAAGTGCAGGGAGGAGTTGGGGCTACACCTTC. It codes for CASSPSAGRSWGYTF. Variable domain in full (rest from reference TRBV18 and TRBJ1-2): NAGVMQNPRHLVRRRGQEARLRCSPMKGHSHVYWYRQLPEEGLKFMVYLQKENIIDESGMPKERFSAEFPKEGPSILRIQQVVRGDSAAYFCASSPSAGRSWGYTFGSGTRLTVV.

The rearrangement joins TRBV6-2 or TRBV6-3 to TRBJ1-5, with D tentatively TRBD1 (6 bases). V dropped 5 bases and J dropped 10 bases, with 9 bases sitting between them. The CDR3 contains 11 residues. CDR1 is MNHEY, CDR2 SVGEGT, per germline. CDR3 in amino acids: CASSKGGPQHF. The CDR3 DNA follows: TGTGCCAGCAGTAAGGGGGGACCCCAGCATTTT.

The gene calls are TRBV12-3 or TRBV12-4 and TRBJ2-5; TRBD1 or TRBD2 may be the D gene (7 bases each). This CDR3 region has 13 residues. Trimming stripped 6 bases from V and 7 bases from J, with 15 bases between. The CDR3 DNA follows: TGTGCCAGCAGCCAGGGGGGGGCAGGGACCCAGTACTTC. As protein: CASSQGGAGTQYF.

On this clone: The identical CDR3 is also encoded by other nucleotide sequences in the sample. The chain carries TRBV5-1 and TRBJ1-1, with TRBD1 identical over 8 bases. The germline V gene has CDR1 SGHRS and CDR2 YFSETQ. The CDR3 runs 14 residues. V was clipped by 2 bases and J by 1 base; unmatched bases: 1. CDR3 DNA sequence: TGCGCCAGCAGCTTTGGGACAGGGAACACTGAAGCTTTCTTT. Protein product: CASSFGTGNTEAFF.

This rearrangement joins TRBV30 to TRBJ1-1; 7 bases line up with TRBD1. The CDR3 is made up of 15 amino acids. Germline-derived CDR1 and CDR2 are GTSNPN and SVGIG (reference sequence). Unmatched junction bases numbered 7, after V lost 3 bases and J lost 0 bases. The CDR3 DNA reads as TGTGCCTGGAGGCTGTGGGGGACAGTGAACACTGAAGCTTTCTTT. As protein: CAWRLWGTVNTEAFF. Together with reference TRBV30 and TRBJ1-1, the CDR3 gives the full variable domain: SQTIHQWPATLVQPVGSPLSLECTVEGTSNPNLYWYRQAAGRGLQLLFYSVGIGQISSEVPQNLSASRPQDRQFILSSKKLLLSDSGFYLCAWRLWGTVNTEAFFGQGTRLTVV.

The genes are TRBV2 and TRBJ2-5, with unresolved D. The V end was cut by 7 bases, the J end by 5 bases, with 8 bases between. The CDR3 spans 11 residues. Germline-derived CDR1 and CDR2 are SNHLY and FYNNEI. CDR3 sequence (DNA): TGTGCCAGCAAAAGTAGTGAGACCCAGTACTTC. It translates to CASKSSETQYF.

The V gene is TRBV19, the J gene TRBJ1-2, with TRBD1 identical over 8 bases. This CDR3 contains 14 residues. The junction had 4 bases not matched to a gene; V was cut back by 4 bases and J by 3 bases. From germline, CDR1 is LNHDA and CDR2 SQIVND (reference sequence). As DNA, the CDR3 is TGTGCCAGTAGTACTGTGGACAGGGACTATGGCTACACCTTC. It yields the protein CASSTVDRDYGYTF.

This chain connects TRBV7-2 to TRBJ1-1; D gene uncertain. Germline-derived CDR1 and CDR2 are SGHTA and FQGNSA. The CDR3 is 13 amino acids. V dropped 1 base and J dropped 10 bases, with 13 bases sitting between them. The CDR3 bases are TGTGCCAGCAGCTTAGAGTCGGACCTCAGAGCTTTCTTT. This encodes CASSLESDLRAFF.

The chain joins TRBV18 to TRBJ1-1; D might be TRBD1 (5 bases). This CDR3 region has 13 residues. V was clipped by 6 bases and J by 1 base, with 9 bases between them. Germline V gene sequence: CDR1 KGHSH, CDR2 LQKENI. Here the CDR3 reads CASSRDWNTEAFF. The CDR3 DNA reads as TGTGCCAGCTCGCGGGACTGGAACACTGAAGCTTTCTTT.